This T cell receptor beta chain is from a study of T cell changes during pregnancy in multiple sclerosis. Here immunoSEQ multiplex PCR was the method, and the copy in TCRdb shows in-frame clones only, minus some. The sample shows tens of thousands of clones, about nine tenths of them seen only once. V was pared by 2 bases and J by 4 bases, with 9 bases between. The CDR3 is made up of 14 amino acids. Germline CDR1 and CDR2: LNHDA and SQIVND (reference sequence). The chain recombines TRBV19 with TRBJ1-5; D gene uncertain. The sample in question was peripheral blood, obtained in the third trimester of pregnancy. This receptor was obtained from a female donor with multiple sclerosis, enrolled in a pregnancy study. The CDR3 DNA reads TGTGCCAGTAGTATATCCCTCTTTAATCAGCCCCAGCATTTT. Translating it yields CASSISLFNQPQHF.